This T cell receptor beta chain was sequenced during a study of CD8 T cells in ankylosing spondylitis. V lost 6 bases and J lost 8; bases outside the gene matches: 14. This CDR3 is 17 amino acids long. Study-wide results and limits: Earlier reports found some motif variants in synovial fluid and blood in reactive arthritis. There was a TCR beta motif, made of several highly homologous variants, that appeared characteristic of ankylosing spondylitis blood.

As concerns this clonotype: Its antigen is undetermined.

TCRdb redid the calling of the 5' RACE reads with MiXCR, one entry per CDR3 protein. The table shows hundreds of thousands of distinct CDR3 sequences, with more than 25% occurring only once. The source material was blood, either unsorted or a sorted T cell fraction (not recorded which). V gene TRBV12-3 or TRBV12-4 combines with J gene TRBJ2-2, with 11 bases matching TRBD2. The receptor was isolated from a male donor with ankylosing spondylitis. This CDR3 is CASRNRGTSGRGGELFF. The DNA for the CDR3 is TGTGCCAGCAGAAACAGGGGAACTAGCGGGAGAGGAGGGGAGCTGTTTTTT.